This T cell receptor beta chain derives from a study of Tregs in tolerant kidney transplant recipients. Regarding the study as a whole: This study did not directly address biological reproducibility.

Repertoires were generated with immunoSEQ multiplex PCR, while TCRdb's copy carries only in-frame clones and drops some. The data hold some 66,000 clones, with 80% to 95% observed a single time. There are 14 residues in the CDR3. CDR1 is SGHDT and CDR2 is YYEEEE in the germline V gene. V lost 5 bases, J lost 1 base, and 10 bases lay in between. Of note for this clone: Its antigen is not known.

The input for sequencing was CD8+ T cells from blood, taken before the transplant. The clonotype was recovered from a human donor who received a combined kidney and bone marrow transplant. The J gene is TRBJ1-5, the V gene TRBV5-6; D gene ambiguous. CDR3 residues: CASRAGGSNQPQHF. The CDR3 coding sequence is TGTGCCAGCAGGGCCGGAGGGAGCAATCAGCCCCAGCATTTT.